Presented here are 12 T cell receptor beta chains from one specimen sequenced in a study of T cells expressing NK-cell markers. Following a re-call of the 5' RACE reads, TCRdb has one entry per CDR3 protein and lacks DNA. Recorded here are some 300,000 distinct CDR3 sequences; the top ten clones represent 0.39%. The sequencing sample was made of blood T cells: a sorted CD56 or NKG2C T cell subset, CD4+ or CD8+ T cells, or bulk PBMC T cells (not recorded which). The receptors stem from a man between 18 and 35 years old in good health.

The J gene is TRBJ2-4, the V gene TRBV6-1; checking the TCRdb D call of TRBD2 is not possible without DNA. CDR1 is MNHNS and CDR2 is SASEGT in the germline V gene. The CDR3 loop spans 17 amino acids. CDR3 loop: CASSETSGSLGQNIQYF.

This chain uses TRBV7-2 with TRBJ1-5. The CDR3 loop spans 16 amino acids. CDR1 is SGHTA, CDR2 FQGNSA, per germline. CDR3 sequence: CASSLAPVLSNQPQHF.

This chain links TRBV20-1 with TRBJ2-5; TCRdb picks TRBD1, but there is no DNA to check that call. The CDR3 runs to 15 residues. The germline CDR1 and CDR2 sequences are DFQATT and SNEGSKA (reference sequence). CDR3 protein: CSARDRGQGGETQYF.

Here the CDR3 reads CASNLGPTTQETQYF. The gene calls are TRBV12-3 or TRBV12-4 and TRBJ2-5; TCRdb's D call of TRBD2 is untestable without DNA. The CDR3 consists of 15 residues.

J is TRBJ1-1 and V is TRBV12-3 or TRBV12-4; TCRdb selects TRBD1, and the lack of DNA leaves this call unchecked. CDR3 length: 14 amino acids. CDR3 region: CASKLTGANTEAFF.

The V call is TRBV20-1, the J call TRBJ1-5. The germline CDR1 and CDR2 sequences are DFQATT and SNEGSKA (reference sequence). This CDR3 spans 15 amino acids. CDR3 in amino acids: CSAMRQPYSNQPQHF.

The chain has TRBV7-6 and TRBJ2-5; TCRdb's D call, TRBD2, is unchecked because there is no DNA. This CDR3 region has 18 residues. Per the germline V gene, CDR1 is SGHVS and CDR2 is FNYEAQ. The chain's CDR3 is CASSRVGGDSAMSETQYF.

The genes are TRBV12-3 or TRBV12-4 and TRBJ2-1; TCRdb names TRBD2, which stays unverified in the absence of DNA. This CDR3 has 15 amino acids. The CDR3 here is CASSSTGLARNEQFF.

This chain links TRBV5-1 with TRBJ2-2; TCRdb proposes TRBD2, but this gene call is untestable without DNA. From germline, CDR1 is SGHRS and CDR2 YFSETQ. The CDR3 runs to 16 residues. This chain's CDR3 is CASSLPGGPYTGELFF.

The V and J genes are TRBV20-1 and TRBJ2-5; checking the TCRdb D call of TRBD2 is not possible without DNA. Germline V gene lookup returns CDR1 DFQATT and CDR2 SNEGSKA (reference sequence). The CDR3 contains 16 residues. The CDR3: CSATPLERDGQETQYF.

The chain links TRBV10-3 to TRBJ2-1; the D gene TCRdb calls, TRBD2, cannot be checked with no DNA. CDR1 and CDR2 from the germline V gene are ENHRY and SYGVKD. There are 17 residues in the CDR3. This chain's CDR3 is CAISEGASGSSYNEQFF.

The V and J genes are TRBV6-1 and TRBJ2-7; TCRdb reports TRBD1, a call that lacks DNA to check it against. Germline CDR1 MNHNS, CDR2 SASEGT. This CDR3 region has 14 residues. The CDR3 loop is CASSPGTGPKEQYF.